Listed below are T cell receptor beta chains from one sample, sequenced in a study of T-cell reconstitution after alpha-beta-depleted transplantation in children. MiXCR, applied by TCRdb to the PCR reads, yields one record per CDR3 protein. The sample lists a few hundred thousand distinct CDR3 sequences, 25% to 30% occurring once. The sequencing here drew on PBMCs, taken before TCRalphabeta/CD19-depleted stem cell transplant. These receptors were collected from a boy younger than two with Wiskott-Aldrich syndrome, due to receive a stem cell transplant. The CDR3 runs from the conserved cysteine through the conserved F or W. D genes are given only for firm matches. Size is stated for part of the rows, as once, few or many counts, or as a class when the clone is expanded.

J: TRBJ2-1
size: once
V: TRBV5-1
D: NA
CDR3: CASSSAIQSEQFF
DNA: TGCGCCAGCAGCTCCGCCATCCAGAGTGAGCAGTTCTTC

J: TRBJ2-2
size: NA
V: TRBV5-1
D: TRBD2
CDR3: CASSLGRGTSGLTGELFF
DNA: TGCGCCAGCAGCCTAGGTCGTGGGACTAGCGGACTCACCGGGGAGCTGTTTTTT

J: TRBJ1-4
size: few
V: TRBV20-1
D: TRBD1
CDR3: CSAVYRGLTTNEKLFF
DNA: TGCAGTGCTGTTTACAGGGGACTTACAACTAATGAAAAACTGTTTTTT

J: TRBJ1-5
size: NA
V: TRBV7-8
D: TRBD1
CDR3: CASSLRDRGSGQPQHF
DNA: TGTGCCAGCAGCTTACGGGACAGGGGTTCTGGACAGCCCCAGCATTTT

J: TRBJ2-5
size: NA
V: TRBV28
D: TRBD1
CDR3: CASTGDSQETQYF
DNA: TGTGCCAGCACCGGGGACAGCCAAGAGACCCAGTACTTC

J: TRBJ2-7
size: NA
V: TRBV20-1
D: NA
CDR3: CSARDYIEQYF
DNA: TGCAGTGCTAGGGACTACATCGAGCAGTACTTC

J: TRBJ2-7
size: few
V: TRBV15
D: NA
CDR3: CATSRDFGGHNEQYF
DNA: TGTGCCACCAGCAGAGACTTTGGGGGGCACAACGAGCAGTACTTC

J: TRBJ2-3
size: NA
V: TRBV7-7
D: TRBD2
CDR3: CASSPLAGAADTQYF
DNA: TGTGCCAGCAGCCCCCTAGCGGGAGCTGCAGATACGCAGTATTTT

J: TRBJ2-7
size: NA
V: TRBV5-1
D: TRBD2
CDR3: CASSLRAGGNYEQYF
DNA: TGCGCCAGCAGCTTGCGAGCGGGAGGGAATTACGAGCAGTACTTC

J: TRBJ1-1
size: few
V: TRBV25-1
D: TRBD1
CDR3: CASSDPRQGASEAFF
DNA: TGTGCCAGCAGTGACCCCCGACAGGGGGCTAGTGAAGCTTTCTTT

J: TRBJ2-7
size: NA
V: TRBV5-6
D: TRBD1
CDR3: CASSLSGQGAGEQYF
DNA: TGTGCCAGCAGCTTGAGCGGACAGGGGGCTGGAGAGCAGTACTTC

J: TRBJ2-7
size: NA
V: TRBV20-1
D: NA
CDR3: CSAFSGFSYEQYF
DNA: TGCAGTGCCTTTAGCGGTTTCTCCTACGAGCAGTACTTC

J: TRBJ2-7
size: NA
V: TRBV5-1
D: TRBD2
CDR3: CASSLGLAGGLSYEQYF
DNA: TGCGCCAGCAGCTTGGGCCTAGCGGGAGGGCTGTCCTACGAGCAGTACTTC

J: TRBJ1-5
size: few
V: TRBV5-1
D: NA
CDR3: CASSLWGLSNQPQHF
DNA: TGCGCCAGCAGCTTATGGGGGCTGAGCAATCAGCCCCAGCATTTT

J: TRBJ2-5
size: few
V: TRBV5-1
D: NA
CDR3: CASRPGTQETQYF
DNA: TGCGCCAGCAGGCCCGGGACACAAGAGACCCAGTACTTC

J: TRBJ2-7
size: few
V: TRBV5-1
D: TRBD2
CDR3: CASSSRGGAGVPNEQYF
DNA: TGCGCCAGCAGCTCCCGGGGGGGAGCGGGTGTTCCTAACGAGCAGTACTTC

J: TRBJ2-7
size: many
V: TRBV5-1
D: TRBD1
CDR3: CASSTGTGYYEQYF
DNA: TGCGCCAGCAGCACGGGGACAGGGTACTACGAGCAGTACTTC

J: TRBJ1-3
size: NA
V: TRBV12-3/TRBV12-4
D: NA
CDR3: CASRTPISGNTIYF
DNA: TGTGCCAGCAGAACCCCCATCTCTGGAAACACCATATATTTT

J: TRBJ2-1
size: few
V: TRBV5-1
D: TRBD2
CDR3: CASSFLPGGSSYNEQFF
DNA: TGCGCCAGCAGCTTTCTACCGGGAGGTAGCTCCTACAATGAGCAGTTCTTC

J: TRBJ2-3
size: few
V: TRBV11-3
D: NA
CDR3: CASSLGSVTDTQYF
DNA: TGTGCCAGCAGCTTAGGTTCCGTAACAGATACGCAGTATTTT

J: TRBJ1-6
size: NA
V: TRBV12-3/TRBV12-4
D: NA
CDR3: CASSLFGMGQNSPLHF
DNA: TGTGCCAGCAGTTTATTCGGGATGGGTCAGAATTCACCCCTCCACTTT

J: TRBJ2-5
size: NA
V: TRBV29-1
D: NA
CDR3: CSVERQRYRETQYF
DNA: TGCAGCGTTGAAAGACAGAGGTATCGAGAGACCCAGTACTTC

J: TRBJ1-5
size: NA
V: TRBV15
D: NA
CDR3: CATSRDAGPSPQHF
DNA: TGTGCCACCAGCAGAGATGCGGGGCCGAGTCCCCAGCATTTT

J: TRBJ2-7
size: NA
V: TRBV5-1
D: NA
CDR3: CASSFPGSREQYF
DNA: TGCGCCAGCAGCTTCCCGGGGTCACGCGAGCAGTACTTC

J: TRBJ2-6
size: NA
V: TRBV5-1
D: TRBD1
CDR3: CASSLAGQVQFSGANVLTF
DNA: TGCGCCAGCAGCTTGGCCGGACAGGTCCAATTCTCTGGGGCCAACGTCCTGACTTTC

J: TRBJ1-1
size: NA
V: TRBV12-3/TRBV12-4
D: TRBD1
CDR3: CATQYRGVTEAFF
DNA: TGTGCCACACAATACAGGGGAGTTACTGAAGCTTTCTTT